This TCR beta chain was recorded in a study of blood T cell repertoires in COVID-19. Across the study: Collection of acute and convalescent COVID-19 samples took place in the United States, Italy and Spain.

Original data processing: Amplification from reference gene primers served as the basis for estimated nucleated cell counts. Produced via immunoSEQ multiplex PCR; TCRdb's table is partial and in-frame only. The DNA gave D and trimming, while V, J and clone size come from that table. The sample yields 400,000 to 450,000 clones, roughly 89% seen once. CDR1 is SGHKS and CDR2 is YYEKEE in the germline V gene (reference sequence). CDR3 length: 15 amino acids. The J segment lost 2 bases and the V segment lost 0 bases, leaving 3 bases of the junction unmatched. The source is a woman aged 25 to 39 with active or convalescent COVID-19. The sequenced sample was peripheral blood. The chain has TRBV5-5 and TRBJ2-7, with 9 bases identical to TRBD2. The CDR3 region has the DNA TGTGCCAGCAGCTTGGAGGGACTAGCCCCCTACGAGCAGTACTTC. Translated, it gives CASSLEGLAPYEQYF. Using reference TRBV5-5 and TRBJ2-7 for the parts outside the CDR3, the full variable domain is DAGVTQSPTHLIKTRGQQVTLRCSPISGHKSVSWYQQVLGQGPQFIFQYYEKEERGRGNFPDRFSARQFPNYSSELNVNALLLGDSALYLCASSLEGLAPYEQYFGPGTRLTVT.